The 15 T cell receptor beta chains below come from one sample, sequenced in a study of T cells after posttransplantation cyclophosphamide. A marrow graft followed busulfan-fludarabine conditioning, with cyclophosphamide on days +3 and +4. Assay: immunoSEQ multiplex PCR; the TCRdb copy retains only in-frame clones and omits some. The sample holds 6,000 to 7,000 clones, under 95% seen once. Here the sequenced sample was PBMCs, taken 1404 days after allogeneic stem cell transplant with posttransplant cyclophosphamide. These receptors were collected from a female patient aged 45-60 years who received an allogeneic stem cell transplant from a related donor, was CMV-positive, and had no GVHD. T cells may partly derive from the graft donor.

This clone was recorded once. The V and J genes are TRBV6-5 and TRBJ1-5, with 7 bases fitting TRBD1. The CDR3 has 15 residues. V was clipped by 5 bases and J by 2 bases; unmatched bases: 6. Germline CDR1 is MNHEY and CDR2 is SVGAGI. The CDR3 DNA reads TGTGCCAGCAGTACGACAGGGATGGGCAATCAGCCCCAGCATTTT. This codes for CASSTTGMGNQPQHF.

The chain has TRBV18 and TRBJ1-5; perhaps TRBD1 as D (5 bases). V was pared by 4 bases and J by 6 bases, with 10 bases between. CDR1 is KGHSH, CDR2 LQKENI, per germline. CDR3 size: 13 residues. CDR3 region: CASSLGASQPQHF. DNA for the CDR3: TGTGCCAGCTCACTTGGGGCGAGTCAGCCCCAGCATTTT.

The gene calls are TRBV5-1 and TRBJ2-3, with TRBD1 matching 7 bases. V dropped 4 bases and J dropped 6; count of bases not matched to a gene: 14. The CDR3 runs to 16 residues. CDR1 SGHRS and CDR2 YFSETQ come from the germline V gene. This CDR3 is CASSTRQGKVGDTQYF. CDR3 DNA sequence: TGCGCCAGCAGCACCCGACAGGGAAAGGTGGGGGATACGCAGTATTTT. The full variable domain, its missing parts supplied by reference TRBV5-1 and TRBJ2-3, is KAGVTQTPRYLIKTRGQQVTLSCSPISGHRSVSWYQQTPGQGLQFLFEYFSETQRNKGNFPGRFSGRQFSNSRSEMNVSTLELGDSALYLCASSTRQGKVGDTQYFGPGTRLTVL.

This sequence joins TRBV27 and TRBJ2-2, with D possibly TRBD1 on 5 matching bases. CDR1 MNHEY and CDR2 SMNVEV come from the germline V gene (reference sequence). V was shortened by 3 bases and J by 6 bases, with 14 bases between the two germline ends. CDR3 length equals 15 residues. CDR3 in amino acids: CASSFLGRVSGELFF. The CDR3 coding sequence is TGTGCCAGCAGTTTCTTGGGGCGAGTTTCCGGGGAGCTGTTTTTT.

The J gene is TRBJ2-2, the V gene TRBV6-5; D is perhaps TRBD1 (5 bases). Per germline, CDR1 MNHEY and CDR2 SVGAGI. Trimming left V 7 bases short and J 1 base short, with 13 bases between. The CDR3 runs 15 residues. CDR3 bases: TGTGCCAGCAAGGGGATTGGCGGGAACACCGGGGAGCTGTTTTTT. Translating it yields CASKGIGGNTGELFF.

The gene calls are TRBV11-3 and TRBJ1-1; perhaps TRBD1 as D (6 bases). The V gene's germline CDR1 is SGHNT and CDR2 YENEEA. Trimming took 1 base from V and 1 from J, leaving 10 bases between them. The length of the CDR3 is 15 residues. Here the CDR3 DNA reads TGTGCCAGCAGCTTAGGAGGGGGGGCGAACACTGAAGCTTTCTTT. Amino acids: CASSLGGGANTEAFF.

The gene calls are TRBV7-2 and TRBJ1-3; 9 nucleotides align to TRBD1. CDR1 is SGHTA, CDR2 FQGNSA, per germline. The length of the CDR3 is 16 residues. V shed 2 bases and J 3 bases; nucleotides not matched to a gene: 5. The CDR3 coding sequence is TGTGCCAGCAGCTTAACAGGGGGCACAGATGGAAACACCATATATTTT. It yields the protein CASSLTGGTDGNTIYF.

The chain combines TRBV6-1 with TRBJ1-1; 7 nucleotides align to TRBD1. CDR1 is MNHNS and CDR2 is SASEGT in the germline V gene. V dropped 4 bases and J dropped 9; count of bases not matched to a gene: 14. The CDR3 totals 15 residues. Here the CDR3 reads CASSVGPTGTDKAFF. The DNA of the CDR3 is TGTGCCAGCAGTGTAGGTCCAACCGGGACAGACAAAGCTTTCTTT.

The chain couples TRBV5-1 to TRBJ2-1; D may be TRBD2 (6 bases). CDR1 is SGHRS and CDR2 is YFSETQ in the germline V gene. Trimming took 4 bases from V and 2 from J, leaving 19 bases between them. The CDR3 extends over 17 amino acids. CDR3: CASSPGVAARPYNEQFF. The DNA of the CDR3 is TGCGCCAGCAGCCCTGGCGTAGCGGCCCGCCCCTACAATGAGCAGTTCTTC.

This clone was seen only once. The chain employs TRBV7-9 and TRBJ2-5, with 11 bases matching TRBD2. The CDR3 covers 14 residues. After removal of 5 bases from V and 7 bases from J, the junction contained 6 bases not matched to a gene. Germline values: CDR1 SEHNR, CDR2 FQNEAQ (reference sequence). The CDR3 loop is CASSTSGRFGTQYF. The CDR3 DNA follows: TGTGCCAGCAGCACTAGCGGGAGATTCGGGACCCAGTACTTC.

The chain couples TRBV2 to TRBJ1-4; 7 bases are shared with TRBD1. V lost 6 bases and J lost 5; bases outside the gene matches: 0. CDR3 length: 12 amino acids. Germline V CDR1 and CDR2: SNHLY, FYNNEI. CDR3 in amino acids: CASRTGNEKLFF. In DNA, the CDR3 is TGTGCCAGCAGGACAGGGAATGAAAAACTGTTTTTT.

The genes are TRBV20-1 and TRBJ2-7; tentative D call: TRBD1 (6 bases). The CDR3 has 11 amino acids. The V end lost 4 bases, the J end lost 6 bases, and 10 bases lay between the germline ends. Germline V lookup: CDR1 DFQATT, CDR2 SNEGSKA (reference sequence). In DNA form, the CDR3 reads TGCAGTGCTACGCACAGGGCCGAGCAGTACTTC. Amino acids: CSATHRAEQYF.

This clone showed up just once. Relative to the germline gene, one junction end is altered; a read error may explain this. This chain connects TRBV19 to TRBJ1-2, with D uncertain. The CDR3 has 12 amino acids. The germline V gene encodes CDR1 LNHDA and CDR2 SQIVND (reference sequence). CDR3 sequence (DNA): TGTGCCAGTAGTATTGCTAACCATGGCTACACCTTC. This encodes CASSIANHGYTF.

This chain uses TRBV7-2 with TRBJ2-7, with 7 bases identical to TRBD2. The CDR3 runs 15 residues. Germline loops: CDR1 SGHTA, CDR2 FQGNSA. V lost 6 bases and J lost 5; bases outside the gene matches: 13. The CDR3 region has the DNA TGTGCCAGCAGGCAGACCGGGACTACTTATGACGAGCAGTACTTC. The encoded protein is CASRQTGTTYDEQYF.

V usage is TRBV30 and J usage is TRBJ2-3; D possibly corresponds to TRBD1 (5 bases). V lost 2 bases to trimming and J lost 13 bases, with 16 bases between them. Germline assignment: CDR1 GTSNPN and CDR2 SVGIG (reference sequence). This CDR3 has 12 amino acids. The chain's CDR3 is CAWSPRQGLEYF. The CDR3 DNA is TGTGCCTGGAGTCCCAGGCAGGGTCTGGAGTATTTT.